Below are 16 T cell receptor beta chains sequenced from a single sample in a study of shared clonotypes between healthy human individuals. Profiling relied on immunoSEQ multiplex PCR, and the TCRdb table lists in-frame clones only, not all of them. Of some 1 million clones in the sample, around 74% were seen once. Sequenced material: memory CD4+ T cells sorted from blood. As for subset: CD45RA-negative fraction. Source of these receptors: a man aged 18 to 30 in good health.

The J gene is TRBJ2-3, the V gene TRBV7-3; D gene ambiguous. Trimming stripped 4 bases from V and 8 bases from J, with 13 bases between. The CDR3 has 13 amino acids. CDR1 is SGHTA, CDR2 FQGTGA, per germline. CDR3 loop: CASSSGSASTQYF. The CDR3 DNA reads as TGTGCCAGCAGCTCTGGATCAGCGAGTACGCAGTATTTT.

The chain combines TRBV11-2 with TRBJ1-4, with D possibly being TRBD1 (6 bases). The CDR3 extends over 15 amino acids. Trimming removed 5 bases from V and 5 bases from J, with 15 bases in between. Germline V gene lookup returns CDR1 SGHAT and CDR2 FQNNGV. Written as DNA, the CDR3 is TGTGCCAGCAGCCCGGGGGCAGGCCCAAATGAAAAACTGTTTTTT. Its protein is CASSPGAGPNEKLFF.

This sequence joins TRBV28 and TRBJ1-1; D is unclear. CDR1 is MDHEN, CDR2 SYDVKM, per germline. V was shortened by 2 bases and J by 1 base, with 8 bases between the two germline ends. CDR3 length: 14 residues. The CDR3, as DNA: TGTGCCAGCAGTTTAGTCAGAGCGAACACTGAAGCTTTCTTT. It yields the protein CASSLVRANTEAFF. The variable domain in full, completed from reference TRBV28 and TRBJ1-1, reads DVKVTQSSRYLVKRTGEKVFLECVQDMDHENMFWYRQDPGLGLRLIYFSYDVKMKEKGDIPEGYSVSREKKERFSLILESASTNQTSMYLCASSLVRANTEAFFGQGTRLTVV.

The gene calls are TRBV7-8 and TRBJ2-1; D remains unclear. Trimming cost V 1 base and J 9 bases, with 4 bases left between them. Germline CDR1 reads SGHVS; CDR2 reads FQNEAQ. The CDR3 is 11 residues long. In DNA, the CDR3 is TGTGCCAGCAGCTTAGTCCTTGAGCAGTTCTTC. Translating gives CASSLVLEQFF.

V usage is TRBV6-5 and J usage is TRBJ2-7; TRBD1 matches at 7 bases. Losses at the gene ends were 6 bases for V and 4 bases for J; bases not matched to a gene: 12. The CDR3 loop spans 15 amino acids. Germline CDR1 and CDR2: MNHEY and SVGAGI. The CDR3: CASRPGTAFPYEQYF. The CDR3 bases are TGTGCCAGCAGACCCGGGACAGCTTTTCCGTACGAGCAGTACTTC.

Note on this clone: This CDR3 is also generated by other DNA sequences in the sample. This chain connects TRBV20-1 to TRBJ2-7; D is possibly TRBD2 (5 bases). This CDR3 contains 11 residues. V gave up 3 bases and J gave up 3 bases, with 6 bases separating them. CDR1 is DFQATT, CDR2 SNEGSKA, per germline (reference sequence). In DNA, the CDR3 is TGCAGTGCTAGCGGGAACTACGAGCAGTACTTC. Amino acids: CSASGNYEQYF.

The chain links TRBV29-1 to TRBJ1-6; 11 positions match TRBD1. V dropped 7 bases and J dropped 7; count of bases not matched to a gene: 3. Germline-derived CDR1 and CDR2 are SQVTM and ANQGSEA. The CDR3 is made up of 13 amino acids. CDR3 loop: CSAGDRGNSPLHF. DNA for the CDR3: TGCAGCGCAGGGGACAGGGGGAATTCACCCCTCCACTTT.

This clone was observed a few times. The chain has TRBV10-2 and TRBJ2-7, with 10 bases aligning to TRBD1. The V gene's germline CDR1 is WSHSY and CDR2 SAAADI. The CDR3 covers 16 residues. The V gene end was trimmed by 6 bases and the J gene end by 2 bases; junction bases not matched to a gene: 10. CDR3 nucleotide sequence: TGCGCCAGCAGGGATGGAGGACAGGGGGTAACCTACGAGCAGTACTTC. Amino acids: CASRDGGQGVTYEQYF.

The chain joins TRBV4-3 to TRBJ2-1, with D tentatively TRBD1 (6 bases). The V and J ends lost 0 bases and 10 bases respectively, with 13 bases between them. This CDR3 is built from 14 residues. Per the germline V gene, CDR1 is LGHNA and CDR2 is YSLEER. The CDR3 nucleotides are TGCGCCAGCAGCCAAGATAGGGGGAACGAAGAGCAGTTCTTC. It is translated as CASSQDRGNEEQFF.

This clone was picked up a small number of times. This chain links TRBV7-9 with TRBJ1-6, with a tentative D call TRBD1 (5 bases). The ends were cut back, 5 bases at V and 10 bases at J, with 18 bases in the middle. The germline CDR1 and CDR2 sequences are SEHNR and FQNEAQ (reference sequence). CDR3 length: 15 amino acids. The CDR3 protein is CASSLRSGSESPLHF. For the CDR3, the DNA is TGTGCCAGCAGCCTCCGTTCAGGGTCGGAGTCACCCCTCCACTTT. Full variable domain (outside the CDR3, taken from reference TRBV7-9 and TRBJ1-6): DTGVSQNPRHKITKRGQNVTFRCDPISEHNRLYWYRQTLGQGPEFLTYFQNEAQLEKSRLLSDRFSAERPKGSFSTLEIQRTEQGDSAMYLCASSLRSGSESPLHFGNGTRLTVT.

V usage is TRBV5-4 and J usage is TRBJ1-1; perhaps TRBD1 as D (6 bases). Germline assignment: CDR1 SGHNT and CDR2 YYREEE (reference sequence). V gave up 1 base and J gave up 1 base, with 8 bases separating them. The CDR3 runs to 14 residues. In nucleotides, the CDR3 is TGTGCCAGCAGCTTGAGGGGGGCGAACACTGAAGCTTTCTTT. It translates to CASSLRGANTEAFF.

This chain joins TRBV10-1 and TRBJ1-2; D is perhaps TRBD1 (6 bases). The CDR3 spans 14 residues. Germline V gene sequence: CDR1 WNHNN, CDR2 SYGVQD (reference sequence). V was pared by 2 bases and J by 4 bases, with 11 bases between. CDR3: CASSEGDTFYGYTF. CDR3 nucleotide sequence: TGCGCCAGCAGTGAGGGGGACACTTTCTATGGCTACACCTTC.

This clone was counted once. The chain joins TRBV30 to TRBJ2-7, with 8 bases lining up with TRBD2. This CDR3 has 14 amino acids. V was pared by 5 bases and J by 3 bases, with 9 bases of the junction left unmatched. Germline loops: CDR1 GTSNPN, CDR2 SVGIG (reference sequence). The CDR3 DNA reads as TGTGCCTGGTCCGGGCGGGGACTAGGCTACGAGCAGTACTTC. Translating it yields CAWSGRGLGYEQYF.

This clone was picked up one time. J is TRBJ2-1 and V is TRBV6-6; D could derive from TRBD1 or TRBD2 (5 bases each). Trimming shortened V by 0 bases and J by 8 bases, and 8 bases separated the two germline ends. CDR1 is MNHNY and CDR2 is SVGAGI in the germline V gene (reference sequence). The CDR3 spans 13 residues. The CDR3: CASSYSTGHEQFF. The CDR3 region has the DNA TGTGCCAGCAGTTACTCGACGGGACATGAGCAGTTCTTC.

This rearrangement joins TRBV2 to TRBJ1-1; tentative D call: TRBD1 (5 bases). V lost 8 bases to trimming and J lost 2 bases, with 12 bases between them. Germline CDR1 and CDR2: SNHLY and FYNNEI. The CDR3 covers 13 residues. The CDR3 coding sequence is TGTGCCAGCGAGATTGACAGAAACACTGAAGCTTTCTTT. Translated, it gives CASEIDRNTEAFF.

This clone was found a few times. The V gene is TRBV7-9, the J gene TRBJ2-1, with 7 bases lining up with TRBD2. V was pared by 5 bases and J by 6 bases, with 10 bases of the junction left unmatched. There are 15 residues in the CDR3. CDR1 is SEHNR, CDR2 FQNEAQ, per germline (reference sequence). The CDR3 nucleotides are TGTGCCAGCAGCCATACGGGGGGTCCCCCCAATGAGCAGTTCTTC. It codes for CASSHTGGPPNEQFF.